The next 15 T cell receptor beta chains were all read from a single sample in a study of OX40 agonist ivuxolimab in advanced cancers. Here immunoSEQ multiplex PCR was the method, and the copy in TCRdb shows in-frame clones only, minus some. The sample yields fewer than 65,000 clones, about 90% seen once. Specimen: CD4+ or CD8+ T cells sorted from blood, collected in a trial of the OX40 agonist ivuxolimab. Receptors originate from an adult with an advanced solid tumor such as melanoma, head and neck, liver or kidney cancer.

The V gene is TRBV13, the J gene TRBJ2-3; maybe TRBD1 (5 bases). Germline V gene data show CDR1 as PRHDT and CDR2 as FYEKMQ (reference sequence). The CDR3 has 14 amino acids. V was shortened by 5 bases and J by 0 bases, with 9 bases between the two germline ends. CDR3 protein: CASSGRQSTDTQYF. As DNA, the CDR3 is TGTGCCAGCAGCGGCCGACAGAGCACAGATACGCAGTATTTT. Drawing the rest from reference TRBV13 and TRBJ2-3, the complete variable domain is AAGVIQSPRHLIKEKRETATLKCYPIPRHDTVYWYQQGPGQDPQFLISFYEKMQSDKGSIPDRFSAQQFSDYHSELNMSSLELGDSALYFCASSGRQSTDTQYFGPGTRLTVL.

The sample holds one count of this clone. The genes are TRBV2 and TRBJ2-7; 15 nucleotides agree with TRBD2. The junction had 2 bases not matched to a gene; V was cut back by 8 bases and J by 6 bases. Germline V gene lookup returns CDR1 SNHLY and CDR2 FYNNEI. The CDR3 consists of 13 residues. The CDR3 DNA reads TGTGCCAGCGGGGGACTAGCGGGAGGCGAGCAGTACTTC. This gives the protein CASGGLAGGEQYF.

The CDR3 is CASSLATGPRGYTQYF. CDR3 nucleotides: TGTGCCAGCAGCTTAGCCACCGGGCCCCGGGGGTATACGCAGTATTTT. The rearrangement joins TRBV7-9 to TRBJ2-3, with D possibly being TRBD2 (6 bases). Germline assignment: CDR1 SEHNR and CDR2 FQNEAQ (reference sequence). The CDR3 is 16 amino acids. V lost 0 bases and J 7 bases, leaving 17 bases between the germline ends.

The chain uses TRBV20-1 and TRBJ2-3; tentatively, D is TRBD1 or TRBD2 (5 bases each). V was trimmed by 3 bases and J by 6 bases, leaving 7 bases between them. Germline V CDR1 and CDR2: DFQATT, SNEGSKA (reference sequence). This CDR3 spans 11 amino acids. The CDR3 loop reads CSASWGDTQYF. For the CDR3, the DNA is TGCAGTGCTAGCTGGGGGGATACGCAGTATTTT.

The chain is built from TRBV27 and TRBJ1-1; possible D gene TRBD1, 5 bases. Trimming took off 5 bases at V and 4 bases at J, with 14 bases between the two ends. Germline CDR1 is MNHEY and CDR2 is SMNVEV (reference sequence). The CDR3 totals 14 residues. CDR3 region: CASSPRGGVTEAFF. The CDR3 nucleotides are TGTGCCAGCAGTCCCCGTGGGGGTGTCACTGAAGCTTTCTTT.

This clone came up once. V is TRBV6-1 and J is TRBJ2-2; D not resolved. In germline, CDR1 is MNHNS, CDR2 SASEGT. Trimming took off 7 bases at V and 3 bases at J, with 15 bases between the two ends. The CDR3 is made up of 15 amino acids. The CDR3 DNA is TGTGCCAGCACCGAAGAGGCCACTTACACCGGGGAGCTGTTTTTT. Protein: CASTEEATYTGELFF.

This clone was seen just once. The V call is TRBV19, the J call TRBJ2-6; D is undetermined. CDR3 length: 15 residues. The V and J ends lost 5 bases and 0 bases respectively, with 8 bases between them. CDR1 and CDR2 (germline): LNHDA, SQIVND (reference sequence). The CDR3 region is CASSHELSGANVLTF. CDR3 coding DNA: TGTGCCAGTAGTCACGAGCTCTCTGGGGCCAACGTCCTGACTTTC.

The chain carries TRBV29-1 and TRBJ1-2; D not certain. V gave up 0 bases and J gave up 0 bases, with 5 bases separating them. The CDR3 has 13 residues. The germline gives CDR1 SQVTM, CDR2 ANQGSEA. In nucleotides, the CDR3 is TGCAGCGTTGAAGAGGGTCCTAACTATGGCTACACCTTC. Amino acids: CSVEEGPNYGYTF.

V is TRBV5-5 and J is TRBJ2-1; 11 bases map to TRBD2. Germline V gene sequence: CDR1 SGHKS, CDR2 YYEKEE (reference sequence). CDR3 length: 16 amino acids. Trimming removed 4 bases from V and 4 bases from J; junction bases left unmatched: 7. This CDR3 is CASSQSGTSGYNEQFF. The DNA for the CDR3 is TGTGCCAGCAGCCAGAGTGGGACTAGCGGATACAATGAGCAGTTCTTC.

The V gene is TRBV28, the J gene TRBJ1-1, with a weak D call TRBD1 (5 bases). This CDR3 region has 16 residues. Germline-derived CDR1 and CDR2 are MDHEN and SYDVKM. V lost 3 bases and J lost 5, with 19 bases in between. The CDR3 loop is CASSFPGGGEGTEAFF. CDR3 in DNA: TGTGCCAGCAGTTTTCCCGGAGGCGGTGAGGGGACTGAAGCTTTCTTT. The entire variable domain, with the rest obtained from reference TRBV28 and TRBJ1-1, is as follows: DVKVTQSSRYLVKRTGEKVFLECVQDMDHENMFWYRQDPGLGLRLIYFSYDVKMKEKGDIPEGYSVSREKKERFSLILESASTNQTSMYLCASSFPGGGEGTEAFFGQGTRLTVV.

The chain combines TRBV6-1 with TRBJ2-1; 7 bases are a match to TRBD2. The CDR3 is 15 amino acids. From germline, CDR1 is MNHNS and CDR2 SASEGT. Germline trimming cut 0 bases from V and 4 bases from J; bases unmatched to any gene: 3. The CDR3: CASSEAGGRYNEQFF. The CDR3 DNA is TGTGCCAGCAGTGAAGCGGGCGGGAGATACAATGAGCAGTTCTTC.

The gene calls are TRBV19 and TRBJ1-2; no reliable D call. CDR1 LNHDA and CDR2 SQIVND come from the germline V gene (reference sequence). CDR3 length: 17 residues. V was cut by 1 base and J by 4 bases, with 19 bases left in between. CDR3: CASSIAAKKAAGYGYTF. The CDR3 region has the DNA TGTGCCAGTAGTATAGCAGCAAAAAAGGCAGCAGGCTATGGCTACACCTTC.

The genes are TRBV7-8 and TRBJ2-7; D is uncertain. The V gene's germline CDR1 is SGHVS and CDR2 FQNEAQ. The CDR3 is made up of 13 amino acids. V was shortened by 6 bases and J by 3 bases, with 12 bases between the two germline ends. As DNA, the CDR3 is TGTGCCAGCAGAACGATGTCGGACTACGAGCAGTACTTC. Translation: CASRTMSDYEQYF.

The chain links TRBV9 to TRBJ2-1; D is perhaps TRBD1 or TRBD2 (6 bases each). V was pared by 0 bases and J by 7 bases, with 20 bases between. CDR1 SGDLS and CDR2 YYNGEE come from the germline V gene. This CDR3 has 17 residues. In nucleotides, the CDR3 is TGTGCCAGCAGCGTAGTGGTGGGGGGCGTTTCGAGAAATGAGCAGTTCTTC. Its translation: CASSVVVGGVSRNEQFF.

The chain is built from TRBV7-3 and TRBJ2-3; D is possibly TRBD2 (5 bases). The CDR3 extends over 15 amino acids. Germline lookup yields CDR1 SGHTA and CDR2 FQGTGA. The ends were cut back, 5 bases at V and 1 base at J, with 13 bases in the middle. The CDR3 sequence is CASSDVAIGTDTQYF. The CDR3 DNA sequence: TGTGCCAGCAGCGATGTAGCGATCGGCACAGATACGCAGTATTTT.